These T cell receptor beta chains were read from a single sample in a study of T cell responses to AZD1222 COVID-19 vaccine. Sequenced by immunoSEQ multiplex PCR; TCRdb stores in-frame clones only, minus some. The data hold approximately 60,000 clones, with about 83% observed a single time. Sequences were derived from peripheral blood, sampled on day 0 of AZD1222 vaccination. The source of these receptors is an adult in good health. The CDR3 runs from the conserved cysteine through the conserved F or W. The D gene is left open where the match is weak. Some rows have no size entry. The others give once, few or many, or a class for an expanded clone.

CASSYDPGLDTQYF,TGTGCCAGCAGTTACGACCCGGGGCTGGATACGCAGTATTTT,TRBJ2-3,TRBV6-6,14,.,few
CASSTLMGANYGYTF,TGTGCCAGTAGTACCCTAATGGGGGCGAACTATGGCTACACCTTC,TRBJ1-2,TRBV19,15,.,.
CASSGQGLSGEQYF,TGTGCCAGCAGCGGACAGGGTCTGTCGGGGGAGCAGTACTTC,TRBJ2-7,TRBV9,14,TRBD1,.
CASSSRTGYSNQPQHF,TGTGCCAGTAGTTCTCGGACAGGGTATAGCAATCAGCCCCAGCATTTT,TRBJ1-5,TRBV19,16,TRBD1,.
CASRAAGGASNEQFF,TGTGCCAGCAGAGCCGCCGGGGGGGCTTCCAATGAGCAGTTCTTC,TRBJ2-1,TRBV2,15,TRBD2,.
CASSLGTGTAPQHF,TGTGCCAGCAGCTTAGGAACTGGGACAGCGCCCCAGCATTTT,TRBJ1-5,TRBV7-9,14,TRBD1,.
CASGQESTDTQYF,TGTGCCAGTGGACAGGAGAGCACAGATACGCAGTATTTT,TRBJ2-3,TRBV27,13,TRBD1,.
CASSLAGGEAEAFF,TGTGCCAGCAGCCTTGCAGGGGGCGAGGCTGAAGCTTTCTTT,TRBJ1-1,TRBV11-2,14,TRBD1,once
CASSPLAGGGIFPDTQYF,TGTGCCAGCAGTCCACTAGCGGGGGGAGGAATTTTCCCAGATACGCAGTATTTT,TRBJ2-3,TRBV11-2,18,TRBD2,.
CAWSGGSYNEQFF,TGTGCCTGGAGCGGAGGCTCCTACAATGAGCAGTTCTTC,TRBJ2-1,TRBV30,13,.,.
CAISPGLAGKAAGDTQYF,TGTGCCATCAGTCCGGGACTAGCGGGGAAAGCGGCGGGGGATACGCAGTATTTT,TRBJ2-3,TRBV10-3,18,TRBD2,.
CASSWSSGVGETQYF,TGTGCCAGCAGTTGGAGTAGCGGGGTTGGGGAGACCCAGTACTTC,TRBJ2-5,TRBV6-2/TRBV6-3,15,TRBD2,.
CASTPAGVDLAFF,TGTGCCAGCACCCCGGCCGGGGTAGATCTGGCTTTCTTT,TRBJ1-1,TRBV6-6,13,.,.
CASSYPPEGAYEQYF,TGTGCCAGCAGTTACCCCCCAGAGGGAGCTTACGAGCAGTACTTC,TRBJ2-7,TRBV6-6,15,.,.
CASSPGTGAGNTIYF,TGCGCCAGCAGCCCGGGGACAGGGGCTGGAAACACCATATATTTT,TRBJ1-3,TRBV4-1,15,TRBD1,.
CASSRDGSYGYTF,TGTGCCAGCAGCCGAGACGGCTCCTATGGCTACACCTTC,TRBJ1-2,TRBV7-2,13,.,few
CASSLVGTGRYTEAFF,TGTGCCAGCAGCTTGGTCGGGACAGGCCGGTACACTGAAGCTTTCTTT,TRBJ1-1,TRBV5-4,16,TRBD1,.
CASSYLRGSGELFF,TGTGCCAGCAGCTATCTCAGGGGGTCCGGGGAGCTGTTTTTT,TRBJ2-2,TRBV7-9,14,TRBD1,.
CASSLPGRSRSPLHF,TGTGCCAGCAGCCTTCCGGGCCGTTCACGTTCACCCCTCCACTTT,TRBJ1-6,TRBV7-6,15,.,.
CASSLRGGPEAFF,TGCGCCAGCAGCTTAAGGGGGGGCCCTGAAGCTTTCTTT,TRBJ1-1,TRBV5-1,13,.,.
CASSGQGTGTAEQYF,TGTGCCAGCAGCGGGCAAGGGACAGGGACCGCCGAGCAGTACTTC,TRBJ2-7,TRBV9,15,TRBD1,.
CASSQDASLNTDTQYF,TGTGCCAGCAGCCAAGATGCTAGCCTTAACACAGATACGCAGTATTTT,TRBJ2-3,TRBV4-2,16,.,.
CATSRPRDEQFF,TGTGCCACCAGCAGGCCCCGGGATGAGCAGTTCTTC,TRBJ2-1,TRBV15,12,.,.
CASSQDSAGGAQNTGELFF,TGCGCCAGCAGCCAAGATAGCGCCGGGGGCGCGCAGAACACCGGGGAGCTGTTTTTT,TRBJ2-2,TRBV4-3,19,.,many
CASSPRAAVAVNYGYTF,TGTGCCAGCTCACCACGGGCAGCTGTGGCTGTTAACTATGGCTACACCTTC,TRBJ1-2,TRBV18,17,.,.
CATSRPEWTSATSTDTQYF,TGTGCCACCAGCAGACCAGAGTGGACTAGCGCAACCAGCACAGATACGCAGTATTTT,TRBJ2-3,TRBV15,19,TRBD2,.
CASSQRGAGQSPLHF,TGCGCCAGCAGCCAACGAGGCGCGGGGCAGTCACCCCTCCACTTT,TRBJ1-6,TRBV4-3,15,.,.
CASSLGDRSQPQHF,TGTGCCAGCAGCTTGGGGGACAGAAGTCAGCCCCAGCATTTT,TRBJ1-5,TRBV5-8,14,TRBD1,.
CATSRESRQPQHF,TGTGCCACCAGCAGGGAGAGCCGACAGCCCCAGCATTTT,TRBJ1-5,TRBV6-2/TRBV6-3,13,.,.
CASSYLGGDEKLFF,TGCGCCAGCAGCTACCTAGGTGGCGATGAAAAACTGTTTTTT,TRBJ1-4,TRBV4-1,14,.,.
CASRFREGRHTF,TGTGCCAGCAGATTTAGAGAGGGGAGGCACACCTTC,TRBJ1-2,TRBV6-5,12,.,.
CASSLSSVLQTDTQYF,TGTGCCAGCAGTTTATCGAGCGTCTTACAAACAGATACGCAGTATTTT,TRBJ2-3,TRBV27,16,.,.